These T cell receptor beta chains were read from a single sample in a study of T-cell memory formation after mild COVID-19. One entry per CDR3 protein, called by TCRdb with MiXCR from the 5' RACE reads. The repertoire holds 350,000 to 400,000 distinct CDR3 sequences, with approximately 21% as singletons. Sequenced sample: PBMCs or a T cell subset sorted from them (not recorded which). Receptor source: an adult woman who had mild COVID-19 (a few samples of this study predate the infection). Cell type and time point are not known. CDR3s include the opening cysteine and the closing phenylalanine or tryptophan. D genes are given only for firm matches. Only some rows state a clone size, as once, few, many or a class for expanded clones.

J | V | size | D | DNA | CDR3
TRBJ2-7 | TRBV5-1 | few | TRBD2 | TGCGCCAGCAGCTTGGCCTTACCTAGCGGGATGAGCTCCTACGAGCAGTACTTC | CASSLALPSGMSSYEQYF
TRBJ2-1 | TRBV4-3 | - | - | TGCGCCAGCAGCCAGGCGCGGAGTTGGAGCGATGAGCAGTTCTTC | CASSQARSWSDEQFF
TRBJ2-1 | TRBV5-1 | few | TRBD1 | TGCGCCAGCAGCTCACAGGGGTTCAGAGTCGATGAGCAGTTCTTC | CASSSQGFRVDEQFF
TRBJ2-7 | TRBV20-1 | many | TRBD1 | TGCAGTGCTTTGGGACAGCTCTCCTACGAGCAGTACTTC | CSALGQLSYEQYF
TRBJ1-1 | TRBV9 | - | - | TGTGCCAGCAGCGTAGGACCCGGGGGGGCTGAAGCTTTCTTT | CASSVGPGGAEAFF
TRBJ2-3 | TRBV12-3/TRBV12-4 | few | TRBD2 | TGTGCCAGCAAAGGAGGAGGGACTAGCCTCAGAGATACGCAGTATTTT | CASKGGGTSLRDTQYF
TRBJ1-3 | TRBV9 | - | - | TGTGCCAGCAGCGATTGGGGGACTGGAAACACCATATATTTT | CASSDWGTGNTIYF
TRBJ2-5 | TRBV5-1 | few | - | TGCGCCAGCAGCTTGGGGTCGAGCCAAGAGACCCAGTACTTC | CASSLGSSQETQYF
TRBJ2-3 | TRBV5-6 | many | - | TGTGCCAGCCACAGGGGCGGCGGGGCAGATACGCAGTATTTT | CASHRGGGADTQYF
TRBJ2-2 | TRBV20-1 | once | - | TGCAGTGCTCCGAAGGGCGGGGAGCTGTTTTTT | CSAPKGGELFF
TRBJ2-7 | TRBV5-5 | few | TRBD1 | TGTGCCAGCAGCTTGGTGGTGACAGGGTTTGACGAGCAGTACTTC | CASSLVVTGFDEQYF
TRBJ1-1 | TRBV29-1 | few | TRBD1 | TGCAGCGCCCTGATTGTGGACAGGGTCACTGAAGCTTTCTTT | CSALIVDRVTEAFF
TRBJ2-7 | TRBV14 | - | - | TGTGCCAGCAGCGAAGCCGGCTATGTCTACGAGCAGTACTTC | CASSEAGYVYEQYF
TRBJ2-2 | TRBV13 | - | - | TGTGCCAGCAGCCCTTTTCAGTACCCGAACACCGGGGAGCTGTTTTTT | CASSPFQYPNTGELFF
TRBJ1-1 | TRBV20-1 | few | - | TGCAGTGCTAGCGGAGGGCCGGGTGTAGCTTTCTTT | CSASGGPGVAFF
TRBJ2-1 | TRBV20-1 | - | - | TGCAGTGCTAGAGAGGTCGGCGGGATGTATAATGAGCAGTTCTTC | CSAREVGGMYNEQFF
TRBJ2-5 | TRBV29-1 | many | - | TGCAGCGTTAGGAGGTCTCACCAAGAGACCCAGTACTTC | CSVRRSHQETQYF
TRBJ1-6 | TRBV11-3 | - | - | TGTGCCAGCAGCTTCACCTATAATTCACCCCTCCACTTT | CASSFTYNSPLHF
TRBJ2-7 | TRBV5-5 | - | - | TGTGCCAGCAGCTTGGCGGGGAAACGCTACGAGCAGTACTTC | CASSLAGKRYEQYF
TRBJ2-3 | TRBV5-1 | few | TRBD1 | TGCGCCAGCAGAAGGACAGGGTTGAGCACAGATACGCAGTATTTT | CASRRTGLSTDTQYF
TRBJ2-1 | TRBV7-2 | - | TRBD2 | TGTGCCAGCAGCTTGGATTATGGACTAGGCGGTTTAGTGCAGTTCTTC | CASSLDYGLGGLVQFF
TRBJ2-5 | TRBV20-1 | - | TRBD2 | TGCAGTGCTAGACGGAGCGGGGGGTCAAACCGCCAAGAGACCCAGTACTTC | CSARRSGGSNRQETQYF
TRBJ1-1 | TRBV7-8 | few | - | TGTGCCAGCAGCTGGGAGTACACTGAAGCTTTCTTT | CASSWEYTEAFF
TRBJ2-3 | TRBV5-6 | few | - | TGTGCCAGCAGCTTGCCTATCCCCGCAGATACGCAGTATTTT | CASSLPIPADTQYF
TRBJ2-7 | TRBV11-3 | - | - | TGTGCCAGCAGCTTAGGTAACAGATTCGTCTACGAGCAGTACTTC | CASSLGNRFVYEQYF
TRBJ1-5 | TRBV12-3/TRBV12-4 | once | - | TGTGCCAGCAGTTTAGTAGCCGATTATAGCAATCAGCCCCAGCATTTT | CASSLVADYSNQPQHF
TRBJ1-3 | TRBV2 | - | - | TGTGCCAGCAGCTGGGGAGGAGACACCATATATTTT | CASSWGGDTIYF
TRBJ2-5 | TRBV12-3/TRBV12-4 | - | - | TGTGCCAGCAGCCCGGGGCCGATGCAAGAGACCCAGTACTTC | CASSPGPMQETQYF
TRBJ2-5 | TRBV28 | - | - | TGTGCCAGCAGTTTCTCCCGGGCACCGGGACCGCAGAGGACCCAGTACTTC | CASSFSRAPGPQRTQYF
TRBJ2-7 | TRBV12-3/TRBV12-4 | - | TRBD1 | TGTGCCAGCAGTTTAGAGGGGACAGGGAAAGGGTACGAGCAGTACTTC | CASSLEGTGKGYEQYF
TRBJ1-1 | TRBV29-1 | - | - | TGCAGCGTTCGGGACCTGACAGACACTGAAGCTTTCTTT | CSVRDLTDTEAFF
TRBJ1-3 | TRBV12-3/TRBV12-4 | - | TRBD1 | TGTGCCAGCAGTTCCCCCAGGGGGCTGGCTAACACCATATATTTT | CASSSPRGLANTIYF
TRBJ1-1 | TRBV7-9 | - | - | TGTGCCAGCAGCTTTACCTCGGGGAGTACTGAAGCTTTCTTT | CASSFTSGSTEAFF
TRBJ1-6 | TRBV12-3/TRBV12-4 | - | - | TGTGCCAGCAGTTCTACCGGCCCCGGCTCACCCCTCCACTTT | CASSSTGPGSPLHF
TRBJ1-2 | TRBV11-2 | once | - | TGTGCCAGCAGCTTAGCTTTCACGATTAACTATGGCTACACCTTC | CASSLAFTINYGYTF
TRBJ2-5 | TRBV7-2 | few | TRBD2 | TGTGCCAGCCGCAGGACTAGCGGATTGCAAGAGACCCAGTACTTC | CASRRTSGLQETQYF
TRBJ1-1 | TRBV7-9 | - | - | TGTGCCAGCAGCTTAGCCCAGGAAGCTTTCTTT | CASSLAQEAFF
TRBJ1-5 | TRBV20-1 | few | TRBD1 | TGCAGTGCTAGGACAGGGGCTAGCAATCAGCCCCAGCATTTT | CSARTGASNQPQHF
TRBJ2-5 | TRBV5-6 | - | TRBD2 | TGTGCCAGCAGGACCGGGGGGATACAGACCCAGTACTTC | CASRTGGIQTQYF
TRBJ1-1 | TRBV5-1 | few | TRBD1 | TGCGCCAGCAGCTGGGGGACAGGGGAGAGGCCTGAAGCTTTCTTT | CASSWGTGERPEAFF
TRBJ2-5 | TRBV7-7 | few | - | TGTGCTAGCAGCTTATCCGGACAAGCGGAGACCCAGTACTTC | CASSLSGQAETQYF
TRBJ2-5 | TRBV5-1 | - | TRBD2 | TGCGCCAGCAGCTTGGAGGGAGGGCCGGTAGAGACCCAGTACTTC | CASSLEGGPVETQYF
TRBJ1-4 | TRBV5-4 | - | TRBD1 | TGTGCCAGCGGAAGATCCGGGACAGGGGATGAAAAACTGTTTTTT | CASGRSGTGDEKLFF
TRBJ2-2 | TRBV5-6 | - | - | TGTGCCAGCAGCTTGGTCGTTGCGAACACCGGGGAGCTGTTTTTT | CASSLVVANTGELFF
TRBJ2-5 | TRBV20-1 | - | - | TGCAGTGCCGCACAGGGAGGAGAGACCCAGTACTTC | CSAAQGGETQYF
TRBJ2-1 | TRBV5-6 | - | - | TGTGCCAGCAGCTTAGGAGGGAGCCCCTACAATGAGCAGTTCTTC | CASSLGGSPYNEQFF
TRBJ2-5 | TRBV9 | - | TRBD1 | TGTGCCAGCAGCGCCCATCAGGGGGCGGCCCAGTACTTC | CASSAHQGAAQYF
TRBJ2-1 | TRBV9 | - | TRBD2 | TGTGCCAGCAGCGTAGAACGGGAGGGCCTCAGGAATGAGCAGTTCTTC | CASSVEREGLRNEQFF
TRBJ1-5 | TRBV4-1 | few | TRBD1 | TGCGCCAGCAGTCTACGGACTGGGACAGAGAGTAGCAATCAGCCCCAGCATTTT | CASSLRTGTESSNQPQHF
TRBJ2-7 | TRBV11-2 | few | - | TGTGCCTCCGAGGGTGTGTCCTACGAGCAGTACTTC | CASEGVSYEQYF
TRBJ1-2 | TRBV23-1 | - | TRBD1 | TGCGCCAGCAGTCAATCGAACACTTCGGGACAGGGAAACTATGGCTACACCTTC | CASSQSNTSGQGNYGYTF
TRBJ1-2 | TRBV29-1 | few | TRBD1 | TGCAGCGCAAGGACAGGAAGTGCGGACTATGGCTACACCTTC | CSARTGSADYGYTF
TRBJ2-1 | TRBV6-2/TRBV6-3 | - | TRBD2 | TGTGCCAGCAGTTACTCGCTGGCTAGCGGGAGCGGTCGGGAGCAGTTCTTC | CASSYSLASGSGREQFF
TRBJ2-7 | TRBV5-1 | - | - | TGCGCCAGCAGGAGAACAGGGAACTACGAGCAGTACTTC | CASRRTGNYEQYF
TRBJ2-1 | TRBV30 | - | TRBD1 | TGTGCCCTTACGGGACAGTCCTCCTACAATGAGCAGTTCTTC | CALTGQSSYNEQFF